The rows below give T cell receptor beta chains drawn from one sample of a study of naive and memory T cell subsets. TCRdb processed the UMI-ligation and nested PCR reads anew with MiXCR; each CDR3 protein has one entry. The data hold roughly 100,000 distinct CDR3 sequences, with about 11% observed a single time. Sequencing was performed on naive CD4+ T cells from blood. The source of these receptors is a human donor in good health. The CDR3 runs from the conserved cysteine through the conserved F or W.

TRBV19,TRBJ1-2,CASNPDRAAYGYTF
TRBV20-1,TRBJ2-1,CSARDRSGGYNEQFF
TRBV4-1,TRBJ2-1,CASSREQLAASEQFF
TRBV6-6,TRBJ2-7,CASVDREGSYEQYF
TRBV29-1,TRBJ1-1,CSVLRGLRNTEAFF
TRBV2,TRBJ2-3,CASSDGRSVVRQYF
TRBV7-2,TRBJ2-7,CASGSERAYEQYF
TRBV6-2/TRBV6-3,TRBJ2-3,CASKRDYSTDTQYF
TRBV20-1,TRBJ1-1,CSASRGQGEAFF
TRBV18,TRBJ2-5,CASSPPTLETQYF
TRBV20-1,TRBJ2-7,CSAPQQSTGYEQYF
TRBV9,TRBJ2-3,CASKKLAVTDTQYF
TRBV28,TRBJ2-1,CASSLSGTRIEQFF
TRBV7-9,TRBJ1-5,CASSLGRDHGSGIVPQHF
TRBV3-1,TRBJ1-3,CASSHQAGAYSGNTIYF
TRBV4-2,TRBJ2-1,CASSLGSGPYNEQFF
TRBV5-5,TRBJ1-2,CASSLGGTANYGYTF
TRBV2,TRBJ2-7,CASRGDTYEQYF
TRBV7-2,TRBJ1-1,CASSSPTGTNEAFF
TRBV7-2,TRBJ2-5,CASSPRTSGRETQYF
TRBV6-4,TRBJ2-1,CASRDKGRGAYKEQFF
TRBV5-1,TRBJ2-6,CASSSLTSGSTGANVLTF
TRBV30,TRBJ2-7,CAWSLGQGTYEQYF
TRBV20-1,TRBJ1-5,CSAPTGQNQPQHF
TRBV6-6,TRBJ2-7,CASTQSSASSSYEQYF
TRBV30,TRBJ1-1,CAWSVQGGSGEAFF
TRBV19,TRBJ1-2,CASSIEDRGYGYTF
TRBV10-2,TRBJ2-7,CASSRDRVNEQYF
TRBV9,TRBJ2-7,CASSVDGLSEQYF
TRBV7-3,TRBJ1-1,CASSLTSAGTEAFF
TRBV12-3/TRBV12-4,TRBJ2-2,CASSFRNTGGDGELFF
TRBV4-3,TRBJ2-3,CASSQRTGRQADTQYF
TRBV5-1,TRBJ2-1,CASSLARTSGGYNEQFF
TRBV14,TRBJ2-3,CASSQSLTDTQYF
TRBV20-1,TRBJ2-7,CSASSREQQYF
TRBV15,TRBJ1-5,CATSRDRVVQPQHF
TRBV18,TRBJ1-1,CASSPKAVGTEAFF
TRBV30,TRBJ1-3,CAWSAGDSSGNTIYF
TRBV5-6,TRBJ1-2,CASSLSGGANYGYTF
TRBV7-2,TRBJ2-1,CASSFVRVRGRSYNEQFF
TRBV7-2,TRBJ2-7,CASSQFGIYEQYF
TRBV27,TRBJ2-1,CVSSQGLAGDEQFF
TRBV28,TRBJ1-3,CASSVNRGSSGNTIYF
TRBV14,TRBJ2-1,CASSQDLLKDRISYNEQFF
TRBV12-3/TRBV12-4,TRBJ2-3,CASLRQKTTDTQYF
TRBV4-2,TRBJ1-2,CASSHPRQGTERGYTF
TRBV20-1,TRBJ1-6,CSARRDSNSPLHF
TRBV12-3/TRBV12-4,TRBJ1-1,CASSLAQVRAFF
TRBV10-2,TRBJ2-5,CASSVTGVQETQYF
TRBV12-3/TRBV12-4,TRBJ2-1,CASSRLAGYNEQFF
TRBV25-1,TRBJ1-1,CASSEWRDTEAFF
TRBV2,TRBJ1-1,CATEGNRVPNTEAFF
TRBV20-1,TRBJ2-5,CSASLSGKGETQYF
TRBV20-1,TRBJ1-1,CSARDPTQGRNEAFF